Here is one T cell receptor beta chain with its context. V gave up 4 bases and J gave up 1 base; unmatched junction bases: 4. CDR3 length: 15 amino acids. Per the germline V gene, CDR1 is MNHNS and CDR2 is SASEGT. The data derive from a study of immune characterization of retroperitoneal liposarcoma. TCRdb recomputed calls from the PCR reads with MiXCR, one row per CDR3 protein. The sample lists under 6,000 distinct CDR3 sequences; over 25% were seen once. The chain links TRBV6-1 to TRBJ2-1; the match to TRBD2 covers 7 bases. This TCR derives from a female donor with retroperitoneal liposarcoma. The sequenced material came from tumor tissue. The CDR3 reads CASSALAESYNEQFF. CDR3 in DNA: TGTGCCAGCAGTGCGCTAGCGGAATCCTACAATGAGCAGTTCTTC.